Given below is one T cell receptor (beta chain) in context. The antigen remains undetermined. TCRdb's table, derived via immunoSEQ multiplex PCR, lists solely in-frame clones and lacks some. Among some 130,000 clones, around 93% were seen once, and the ten largest hold more than 3%. The data originate from a study of T cell responses to AZD1222 COVID-19 vaccine. Study-wide findings and caveats: Increased Spike-specific TCR breadth and depth were observed after two AZD1222 doses. CD4 TCRs covered the whole spike, strongest at regions 160-218 and 743-854. Clonal diversity may have been underestimated, and the donors were mostly white British, with more females than males.

Samples with a second dose at about 4 or about 12 weeks were pooled together. The sequence was collected from an adult who received the AZD1222 COVID-19 vaccine. The specimen comprised peripheral blood, sampled 28 days after the second AZD1222 dose.

In DNA form, the CDR3 reads TGTGCCAGCAGCTCGGGGGGGCCACAGGCCCCGGGCACTGAAGCTTTCTTT. The encoded protein is CASSSGGPQAPGTEAFF. The chain has TRBV5-4 and TRBJ1-1; D might be TRBD1 (6 bases). The germline gives CDR1 SGHNT, CDR2 YYREEE (reference sequence). The CDR3 runs to 17 residues. With 3 bases removed from V and 4 bases from J, the gap between germline ends came to 22 bases.